This T cell receptor (beta chain) is from a study of human thymus T cells. Findings and caveats of the study: V and J gene usage appeared biased in thymic and blood repertoires.

Assay: immunoSEQ multiplex PCR; the TCRdb copy retains only in-frame clones and omits some. The data hold around 120,000 clones, with approximately 96% observed a single time. Notes on this clone: What it binds is not known.

Thymus pieces cut out during corrective heart surgery were the tissue that was used. The TCR comes from a boy under three years old with a congenital heart defect but otherwise immunologically healthy. Sequencing input: thymus tissue.

The CDR3 DNA reads TGTGCCAGCTCACCACTTCCACAGGGGGCTAACACTGAAGCTTTCTTT. Translated, it gives CASSPLPQGANTEAFF. The V gene is TRBV18, the J gene TRBJ1-1, with 9 bases that match TRBD1. Germline CDR1 and CDR2: KGHSH and LQKENI. There are 16 residues in the CDR3. Trimming removed 1 base from V and 2 bases from J; junction bases left unmatched: 5.